A selection of T cell receptor beta chains follows, all from one sample in a study of identical twins. TCRdb independently ran MiXCR on the 5' RACE reads; one entry per CDR3 protein. The sample has 200,000 to 250,000 distinct CDR3 sequences, 10% to 13% seen once. The sequencing input was memory T cells sorted from blood. The receptors were sampled from a man aged 50 or older in good health. The CDR3 runs from the conserved cysteine through the conserved F or W. Each record gives: J gene, D gene, V gene, clone size, CDR3 DNA, CDR3 protein. The D gene is left open where the match is weak. Part of the rows lack a size; the others show once, few, many or a class for expanded clones.

TRBJ1-1,TRBD1,TRBV15,many,TGTGCCACCAGCAGGGACAGGGGGGGAGCTTTCTTT,CATSRDRGGAFF
TRBJ2-1,NA,TRBV29-1,few,TGCAGCGTTGAAGATCAGGGGGGAGGGAATGAGCAGTTCTTC,CSVEDQGGGNEQFF
TRBJ1-2,NA,TRBV7-6,many,TGTGCCAGCAGCTCCCTTTTGGGGGGCCATTATGGCTACACCTTC,CASSSLLGGHYGYTF
TRBJ2-2,TRBD2,TRBV9,many,TGTGCCAGCAGCGTAGATAGCGGGAGGGCCACCGGGGAGCTGTTTTTT,CASSVDSGRATGELFF
TRBJ2-3,TRBD2,TRBV20-1,NA,TGCAGTGCTAGAGACACTAGCGGGACCAGCACAGATACGCAGTATTTT,CSARDTSGTSTDTQYF
TRBJ1-5,NA,TRBV28,many,TGTGCCAGCAGCCTAAGGGGGATCAATCAGCCCCAGCATTTT,CASSLRGINQPQHF
TRBJ2-6,TRBD1,TRBV9,few,TGTGCCAGCAGCACCGCAGGGGGCGGTGGGGCCAACGTCCTGACTTTC,CASSTAGGGGANVLTF
TRBJ2-2,NA,TRBV20-1,NA,TGCAGTGGCGCGGGGTTAACCCGGGAGCTGTTTTTT,CSGAGLTRELFF
TRBJ1-1,NA,TRBV10-2,many,TGCGCCAGCTTCCGGGCCAACACTGAAGCTTTCTTT,CASFRANTEAFF
TRBJ2-5,TRBD2,TRBV5-4,NA,TGTGCCAGCAGCGGGGGGGGACTTGTAAACGACCAAGAGACCCAGTACTTC,CASSGGGLVNDQETQYF
TRBJ2-1,NA,TRBV6-5,many,TGTGCCAGCAGTCCGGACAGCAATGAGCAGTTCTTC,CASSPDSNEQFF
TRBJ1-2,NA,TRBV20-1,many,TGCAGTGCTAGTAGTCAGGGAGTATCCTATGGCTACACCTTC,CSASSQGVSYGYTF
TRBJ2-1,TRBD1,TRBV2,many,TGTGCCAGCACACAGGGGGCCTGGTCCTACAATGAGCAGTTCTTC,CASTQGAWSYNEQFF